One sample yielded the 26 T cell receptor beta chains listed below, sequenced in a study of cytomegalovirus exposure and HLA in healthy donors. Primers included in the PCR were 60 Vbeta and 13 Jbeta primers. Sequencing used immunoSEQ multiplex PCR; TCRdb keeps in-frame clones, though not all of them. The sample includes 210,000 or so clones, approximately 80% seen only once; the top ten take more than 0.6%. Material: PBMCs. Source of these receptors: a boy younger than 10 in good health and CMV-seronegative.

The DNA of the CDR3 is TGCGCCAGCAGCCAAGCTAACTACTACGAGCAGTACTTC. Amino acids: CASSQANYYEQYF. The rearrangement uses TRBV4-1 and TRBJ2-7; D is unresolved. Germline CDR1 MGHRA, CDR2 YSYEKL. V lost 1 base, J lost 3 bases, and 7 bases lay in between. The CDR3 totals 13 residues.

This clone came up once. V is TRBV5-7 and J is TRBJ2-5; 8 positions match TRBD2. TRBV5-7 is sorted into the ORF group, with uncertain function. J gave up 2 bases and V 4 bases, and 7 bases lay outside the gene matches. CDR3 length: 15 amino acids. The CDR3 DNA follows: TGTGCCAGCAGCGTTACCGGGACTAGACAAGAGACCCAGTACTTC. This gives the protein CASSVTGTRQETQYF.

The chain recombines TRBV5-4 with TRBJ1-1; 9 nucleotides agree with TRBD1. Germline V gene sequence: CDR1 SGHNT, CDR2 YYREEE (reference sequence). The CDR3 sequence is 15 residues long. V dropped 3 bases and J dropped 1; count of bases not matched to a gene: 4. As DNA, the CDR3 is TGTGCCAGCAGCTGGGGGACAGGGAGGAACACTGAAGCTTTCTTT. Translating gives CASSWGTGRNTEAFF.

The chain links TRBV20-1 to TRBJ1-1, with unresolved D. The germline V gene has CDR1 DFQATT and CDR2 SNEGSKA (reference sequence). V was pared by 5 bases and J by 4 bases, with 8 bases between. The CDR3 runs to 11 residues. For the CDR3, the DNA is TGCAGTGCTGGGGAGGGCACTGAAGCTTTCTTT. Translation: CSAGEGTEAFF.

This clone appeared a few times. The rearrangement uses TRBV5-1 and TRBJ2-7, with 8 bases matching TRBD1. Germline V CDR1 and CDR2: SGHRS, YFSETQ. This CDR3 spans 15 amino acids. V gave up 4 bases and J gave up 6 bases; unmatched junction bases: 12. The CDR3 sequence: CASSQRRQGAGEQYF. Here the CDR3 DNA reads TGCGCCAGCAGCCAACGGAGGCAGGGGGCGGGCGAGCAGTACTTC. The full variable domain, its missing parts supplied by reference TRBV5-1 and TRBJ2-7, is KAGVTQTPRYLIKTRGQQVTLSCSPISGHRSVSWYQQTPGQGLQFLFEYFSETQRNKGNFPGRFSGRQFSNSRSEMNVSTLELGDSALYLCASSQRRQGAGEQYFGPGTRLTVT.

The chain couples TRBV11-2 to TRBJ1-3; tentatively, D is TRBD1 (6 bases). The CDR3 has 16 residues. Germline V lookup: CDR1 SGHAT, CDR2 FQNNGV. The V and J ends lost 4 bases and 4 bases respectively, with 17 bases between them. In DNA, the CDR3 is TGTGCCAGCAGCTCCGCACCGGCAGGGGAGGGAAACACCATATATTTT. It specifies CASSSAPAGEGNTIYF.

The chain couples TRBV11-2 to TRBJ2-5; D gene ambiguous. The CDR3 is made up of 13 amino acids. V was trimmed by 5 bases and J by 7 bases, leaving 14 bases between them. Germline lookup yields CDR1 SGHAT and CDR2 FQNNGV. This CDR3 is CASSPRRSGTQYF. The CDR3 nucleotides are TGTGCCAGCAGCCCTAGGCGGTCTGGGACCCAGTACTTC.

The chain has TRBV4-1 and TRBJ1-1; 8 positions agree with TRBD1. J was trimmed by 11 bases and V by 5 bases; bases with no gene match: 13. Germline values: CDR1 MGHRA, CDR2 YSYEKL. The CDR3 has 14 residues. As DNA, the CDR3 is TGCGCCAGCAGCGCCAGTACAGGGGGGGGTTTGGCTTTCTTT. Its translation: CASSASTGGGLAFF.

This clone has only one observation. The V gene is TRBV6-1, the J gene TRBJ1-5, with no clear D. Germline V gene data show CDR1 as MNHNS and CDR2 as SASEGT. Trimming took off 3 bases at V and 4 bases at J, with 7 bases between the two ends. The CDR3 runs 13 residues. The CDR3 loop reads CASSESGNQPQHF. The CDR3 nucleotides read TGTGCCAGCAGTGAGTCGGGGAATCAGCCCCAGCATTTT.

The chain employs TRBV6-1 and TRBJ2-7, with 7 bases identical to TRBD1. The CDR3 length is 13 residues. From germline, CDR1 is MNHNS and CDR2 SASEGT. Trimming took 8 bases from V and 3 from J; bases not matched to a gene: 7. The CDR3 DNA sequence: TGTGCCAGCGACAACAGGGGTTTCTACGAGCAGTACTTC. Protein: CASDNRGFYEQYF.

The CDR3 bases are TGTGCCAGCAGTTTAAGGACTAGCGGGAGGGTTTACGAGCAGTACTTC. Its translation is CASSLRTSGRVYEQYF. This chain uses TRBV27 with TRBJ2-7, with 15 bases aligning to TRBD2. V shed 2 bases, J shed 4 bases, and the junction held 3 bases outside the gene matches. The CDR3 sequence is 16 residues long. Per germline, CDR1 MNHEY and CDR2 SMNVEV (reference sequence).

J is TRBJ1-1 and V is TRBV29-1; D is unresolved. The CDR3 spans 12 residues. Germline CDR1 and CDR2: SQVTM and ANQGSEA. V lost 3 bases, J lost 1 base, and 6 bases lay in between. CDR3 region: CSVDRPNTEAFF. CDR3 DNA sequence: TGCAGCGTTGACAGGCCGAACACTGAAGCTTTCTTT.

CDR3 protein: CASRLRGTGGHGELFF. The CDR3 nucleotides are TGTGCAAGTCGCTTACGCGGGACAGGGGGCCACGGGGAGCTGTTTTTT. The chain employs TRBV12-2 and TRBJ2-2; the table's D call TRBD1 went unverified against the DNA. TRBV12-2 has pseudogene status. The CDR3 is 16 residues long.

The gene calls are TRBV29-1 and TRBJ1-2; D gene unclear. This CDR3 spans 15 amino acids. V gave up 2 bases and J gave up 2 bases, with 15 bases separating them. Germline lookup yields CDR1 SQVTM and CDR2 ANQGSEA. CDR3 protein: CSVESLGTENYGYTF. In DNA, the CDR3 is TGCAGCGTTGAATCCCTAGGAACCGAGAACTATGGCTACACCTTC.

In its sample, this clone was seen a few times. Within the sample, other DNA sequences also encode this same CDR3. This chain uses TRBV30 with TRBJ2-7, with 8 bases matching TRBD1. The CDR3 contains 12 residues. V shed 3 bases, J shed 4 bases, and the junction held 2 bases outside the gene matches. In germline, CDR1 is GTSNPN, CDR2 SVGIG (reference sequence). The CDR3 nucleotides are TGTGCCTGGAGCGGACAGGGTTACGAGCAGTACTTC. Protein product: CAWSGQGYEQYF.

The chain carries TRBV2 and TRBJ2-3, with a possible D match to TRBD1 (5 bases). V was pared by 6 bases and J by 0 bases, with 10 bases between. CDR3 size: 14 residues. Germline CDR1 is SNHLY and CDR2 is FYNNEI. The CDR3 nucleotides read TGTGCCAGCAGACCCCGACAGAGCACAGATACGCAGTATTTT. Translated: CASRPRQSTDTQYF.

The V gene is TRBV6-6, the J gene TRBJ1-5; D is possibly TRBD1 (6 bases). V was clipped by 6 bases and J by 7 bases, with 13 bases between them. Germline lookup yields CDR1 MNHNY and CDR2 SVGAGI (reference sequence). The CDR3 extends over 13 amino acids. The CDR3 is CASRDRSLQPQHF. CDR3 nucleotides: TGTGCCAGCAGGGACAGATCTTTGCAGCCCCAGCATTTT.

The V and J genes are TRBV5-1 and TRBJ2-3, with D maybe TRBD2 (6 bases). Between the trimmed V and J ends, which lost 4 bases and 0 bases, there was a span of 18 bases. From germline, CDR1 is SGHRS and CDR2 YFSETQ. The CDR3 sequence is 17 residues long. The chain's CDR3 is CASSNDASAGSTDTQYF. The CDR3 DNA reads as TGCGCCAGCAGCAACGACGCTAGCGCTGGTAGCACAGATACGCAGTATTTT.

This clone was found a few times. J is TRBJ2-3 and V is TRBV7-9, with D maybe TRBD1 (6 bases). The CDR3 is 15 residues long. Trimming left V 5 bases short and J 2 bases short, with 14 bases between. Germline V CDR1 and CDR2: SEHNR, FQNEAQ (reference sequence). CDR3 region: CASSPRQGSTDTQYF. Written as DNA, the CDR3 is TGTGCCAGCAGCCCCCGCCAGGGGTCCACAGATACGCAGTATTTT. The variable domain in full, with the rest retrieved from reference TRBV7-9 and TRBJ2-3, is DTGVSQNPRHKITKRGQNVTFRCDPISEHNRLYWYRQTLGQGPEFLTYFQNEAQLEKSRLLSDRFSAERPKGSFSTLEIQRTEQGDSAMYLCASSPRQGSTDTQYFGPGTRLTVL.

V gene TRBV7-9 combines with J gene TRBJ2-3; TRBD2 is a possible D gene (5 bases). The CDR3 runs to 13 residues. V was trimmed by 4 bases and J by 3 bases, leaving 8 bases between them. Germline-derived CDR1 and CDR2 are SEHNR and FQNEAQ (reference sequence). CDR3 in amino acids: CASSSSGTDTQYF. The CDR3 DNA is TGTGCCAGCAGCTCCTCGGGGACAGATACGCAGTATTTT.

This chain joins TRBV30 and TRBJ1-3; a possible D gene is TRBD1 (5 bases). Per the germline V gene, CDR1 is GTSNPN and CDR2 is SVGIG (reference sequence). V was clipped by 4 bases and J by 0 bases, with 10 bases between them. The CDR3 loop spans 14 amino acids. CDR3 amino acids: CAWTPGLSGNTIYF. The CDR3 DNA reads TGTGCCTGGACCCCAGGGCTCTCTGGAAACACCATATATTTT.

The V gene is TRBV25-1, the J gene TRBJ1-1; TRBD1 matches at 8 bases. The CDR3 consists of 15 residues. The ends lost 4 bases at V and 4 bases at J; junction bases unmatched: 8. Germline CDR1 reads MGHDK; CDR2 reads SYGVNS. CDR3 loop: CASSGQQGAGTEAFF. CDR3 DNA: TGTGCCAGCAGTGGGCAGCAGGGGGCGGGCACTGAAGCTTTCTTT.

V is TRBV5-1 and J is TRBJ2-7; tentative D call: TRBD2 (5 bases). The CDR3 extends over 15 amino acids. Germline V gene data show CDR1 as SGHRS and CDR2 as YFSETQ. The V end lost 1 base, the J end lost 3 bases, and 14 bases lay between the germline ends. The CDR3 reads CASSLSSGPFYEQYF. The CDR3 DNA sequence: TGCGCCAGCAGCTTGTCGAGCGGACCCTTCTACGAGCAGTACTTC.

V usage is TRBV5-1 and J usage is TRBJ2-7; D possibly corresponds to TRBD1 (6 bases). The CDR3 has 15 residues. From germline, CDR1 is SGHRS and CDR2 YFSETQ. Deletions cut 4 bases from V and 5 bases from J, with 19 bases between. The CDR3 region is CASSPGHDSLHEQYF. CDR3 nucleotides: TGCGCCAGCAGCCCGGGACACGATAGTCTCCACGAGCAGTACTTC.

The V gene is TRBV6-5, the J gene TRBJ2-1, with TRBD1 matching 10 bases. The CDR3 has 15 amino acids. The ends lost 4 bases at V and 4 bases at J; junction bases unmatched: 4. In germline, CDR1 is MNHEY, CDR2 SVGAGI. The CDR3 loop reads CASSSWDRGYNEQFF. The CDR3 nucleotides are TGTGCCAGCAGTTCCTGGGACAGGGGATACAATGAGCAGTTCTTC.

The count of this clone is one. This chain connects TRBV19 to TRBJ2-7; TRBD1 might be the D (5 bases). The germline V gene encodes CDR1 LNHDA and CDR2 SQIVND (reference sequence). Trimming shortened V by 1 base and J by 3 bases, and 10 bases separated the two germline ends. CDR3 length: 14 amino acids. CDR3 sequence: CASSIGSGRYEQYF. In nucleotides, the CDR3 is TGTGCCAGTAGTATAGGATCAGGGCGCTACGAGCAGTACTTC.